The 4 T cell receptor beta chains reported below all come from one sample, sequenced in a study of blood T cell repertoires in COVID-19. Sequencing was performed with immunoSEQ multiplex PCR; in TCRdb, only in-frame clones are kept and a portion is missing. Of about 330,000 clones in the sample, 92% were seen once. Sequencing used PBMCs or T cells enriched from blood (not recorded which). The source is a woman aged 30 to 39 who had recovered from COVID-19.

V and J are TRBV29-1 and TRBJ2-1; 7 nucleotides match TRBD1. The CDR3 is 15 amino acids. Germline-derived CDR1 and CDR2 are SQVTM and ANQGSEA. The trim removed 0 bases at V and 4 bases at J, leaving 6 bases unmatched. In nucleotides, the CDR3 is TGCAGCGTTGAAGAAACCGGGACAGCTTACAATGAGCAGTTCTTC. Protein product: CSVEETGTAYNEQFF.

This sequence joins TRBV6-5 and TRBJ2-1; D gene uncertain. The CDR3 is 12 amino acids. Germline assignment: CDR1 MNHEY and CDR2 SVGAGI. V shed 7 bases and J shed 8 bases, with 12 bases lying between them. CDR3 sequence: CASISPSDEQFF. DNA for the CDR3: TGTGCCAGCATTTCTCCCTCGGATGAGCAGTTCTTC.

The chain is built from TRBV28 and TRBJ1-2; the match to TRBD1 covers 12 bases. V was pared by 6 bases and J by 0 bases, with 11 bases of the junction left unmatched. From germline, CDR1 is MDHEN and CDR2 SYDVKM. The CDR3 runs to 18 residues. The CDR3, as DNA: TGTGCCAGCAGCTCCAGTCCCGGGACAGGGGGCGCTAACTATGGCTACACCTTC. Translated: CASSSSPGTGGANYGYTF.

This chain joins TRBV28 and TRBJ2-3, with D possibly TRBD2 on 6 matching bases. There are 14 residues in the CDR3. Deletions cut 6 bases from V and 0 bases from J, with 10 bases between. Germline CDR1 MDHEN, CDR2 SYDVKM. The CDR3 DNA reads as TGTGCCAGCAGAGCGAGCGGGAGCACAGATACGCAGTATTTT. It is translated as CASRASGSTDTQYF.